One sample yielded the 9 T cell receptor beta chains listed below, sequenced in a study of beta chain features in type 1 diabetes. Study-wide points: Among all four CD4+ subsets, Type 1 diabetes patients had TCRB CDR3s that were moderately but significantly shorter.

No cognate antigen is known for these TCRs. Expressed TCRB transcripts were sequenced because the entire RNA isolate underwent reverse transcription. Method: immunoSEQ multiplex PCR; TCRdb's copy keeps in-frame clones and lacks some. This table has more than 250,000 clones, roughly 13% appearing once. Source material: naive CD4+ T cells from blood. These receptors all come from a man aged 30 to 39 with type 1 diabetes.

The chain has TRBV29-1 and TRBJ1-2; TRBD1 is a possible D gene (6 bases). V was trimmed by 2 bases and J by 8 bases, leaving 6 bases between them. Germline V lookup: CDR1 SQVTM, CDR2 ANQGSEA. The CDR3 spans 10 residues. CDR3 DNA sequence: TGCAGCGTTGAACAGGGGGGCTACACCTTC. Amino acids: CSVEQGGYTF.

The rearrangement joins TRBV29-1 to TRBJ2-7; 8 positions agree with TRBD1. Germline lookup yields CDR1 SQVTM and CDR2 ANQGSEA. J was trimmed by 0 bases and V by 4 bases; bases with no gene match: 5. The CDR3 is 14 residues long. Here the CDR3 reads CSVGRGLYSYEQYF. Written as DNA, the CDR3 is TGCAGCGTTGGCAGGGGGCTCTACTCCTACGAGCAGTACTTC.

This chain uses TRBV9 with TRBJ2-2; TRBD1 is a possible D gene (5 bases). Germline loops: CDR1 SGDLS, CDR2 YYNGEE. The V end was cut by 4 bases, the J end by 3 bases, with 19 bases between. The CDR3 is 17 residues long. Here the CDR3 DNA reads TGTGCCAGCAGCCCAGGGTTGGCAGCAAGCTACACCGGGGAGCTGTTTTTT. This encodes CASSPGLAASYTGELFF.

The table lists this clone with a few counts. The chain employs TRBV6-5 and TRBJ1-5; no definite D call. Germline V CDR1 and CDR2: MNHEY, SVGAGI. The V and J ends lost 11 bases and 1 base respectively, with 12 bases between them. The CDR3 has 13 amino acids. CDR3 in DNA: TGTGCCGCAGGTGGGAGGAGCAATCAGCCCCAGCATTTT. It yields the protein CAAGGRSNQPQHF.

CDR3 coding DNA: TGTGCCAGCAGCTTGGGACAGGCCTCCTACGAGCAGTACTTC. Its protein is CASSLGQASYEQYF. This rearrangement joins TRBV6-1 to TRBJ2-7; 8 bases are a match to TRBD1. J lost 0 bases, V lost 6 bases, and 4 bases had no gene match. This CDR3 contains 14 residues. Germline V gene data show CDR1 as MNHNS and CDR2 as SASEGT.

The chain recombines TRBV5-4 with TRBJ2-3, with a weak D call TRBD2 (6 bases). V was pared by 0 bases and J by 0 bases, with 8 bases between. The V gene's germline CDR1 is SGHNT and CDR2 YYREEE (reference sequence). The length of the CDR3 is 15 residues. The CDR3 DNA sequence: TGTGCCAGCAGCTTGGGGGGGACTAGCACAGATACGCAGTATTTT. It encodes CASSLGGTSTDTQYF.

J is TRBJ2-3 and V is TRBV4-3; TRBD1 aligns across 7 bases. The V gene end was trimmed by 4 bases and the J gene end by 1 base; junction bases not matched to a gene: 2. The CDR3 extends over 14 amino acids. Looked up from germline, CDR1 is LGHNA and CDR2 is YSLEER. CDR3 nucleotide sequence: TGCGCCAGCAGCCTAGACAGGGGCACAGATACGCAGTATTTT. It specifies CASSLDRGTDTQYF.

This clone was counted between two and nine times. The V and J genes are TRBV28 and TRBJ2-7; no clear D. Trimming left V 7 bases short and J 3 bases short, with 16 bases between. Germline values: CDR1 MDHEN, CDR2 SYDVKM. This CDR3 is built from 14 residues. The CDR3 spells CASTTARNIYEQYF. The CDR3 DNA reads as TGTGCCAGCACTACAGCCAGAAATATCTACGAGCAGTACTTC.

V usage is TRBV19 and J usage is TRBJ1-5; D remains unclear. The V and J ends lost 5 bases and 4 bases respectively, with 12 bases between them. The CDR3 runs to 14 residues. Per the germline V gene, CDR1 is LNHDA and CDR2 is SQIVND (reference sequence). The CDR3 here is CASSARADNQPQHF. Here the CDR3 DNA reads TGTGCCAGTAGTGCGCGGGCAGATAATCAGCCCCAGCATTTT.